The 7 T cell receptor beta chains listed next were all sequenced from one sample in a study of blood T cell repertoires in COVID-19. The data were produced by immunoSEQ multiplex PCR, yet TCRdb's version contains in-frame clones alone and is incomplete. The repertoire includes about 89,000 clones, about two thirds of them detected once, and around 14% sits in the top ten. The sequencing sample was made of peripheral blood. The receptors here all came from a woman of 80 years or more with acute or convalescent COVID-19.

This clone was seen only a few times. The chain carries TRBV6-5 and TRBJ1-6; D uncertain. Germline V gene data show CDR1 as MNHEY and CDR2 as SVGAGI. This CDR3 spans 11 amino acids. Trimming cost V 4 bases and J 17 bases, with 12 bases left between them. CDR3 sequence: CASSSLGRIHF. The CDR3 DNA follows: TGTGCCAGCAGTTCCTTAGGGAGAATCCACTTT.

The chain couples TRBV4-2 to TRBJ2-5; TRBD2 aligns across 12 bases. The J segment lost 9 bases and the V segment lost 4 bases, leaving 18 bases of the junction unmatched. This CDR3 comprises 18 residues. Germline V gene lookup returns CDR1 LGHNA and CDR2 YNFKEQ. The CDR3 region is CASSRESSGGGQGWAQYF. The CDR3 DNA reads as TGTGCCAGCAGCCGGGAGTCTAGCGGGGGGGGCCAGGGATGGGCCCAGTACTTC.

V gene TRBV29-1 combines with J gene TRBJ1-1; no reliable D call. The V gene's germline CDR1 is SQVTM and CDR2 ANQGSEA. The CDR3 covers 12 residues. Trimming took off 8 bases at V and 1 base at J, with 11 bases between the two ends. CDR3 sequence (DNA): TGCAGCCCTCGGAGGTGGAACACTGAAGCTTTCTTT. Translation: CSPRRWNTEAFF.

The V and J genes are TRBV4-2 and TRBJ2-1, with TRBD2 identical over 9 bases. The CDR3 is 16 residues long. The V segment lost 0 bases and the J segment 4 bases; nucleotides outside the gene matches: 4. The germline V gene encodes CDR1 LGHNA and CDR2 YNFKEQ. CDR3 protein: CASSQEASGVYNEQFF. The CDR3 region has the DNA TGTGCCAGCAGCCAAGAGGCTAGCGGGGTATACAATGAGCAGTTCTTC.

This clone was recorded many times. The DNA of the CDR3 is TGTGCCAGCAGCTTAGGGCAATACGTCTCCTACAATGAGCAGTTCTTC. It translates to CASSLGQYVSYNEQFF. The rearrangement links TRBV7-3 to TRBJ2-1; D not certain. The CDR3 sequence is 16 residues long. Trimming cost V 2 bases and J 0 bases, with 11 bases left between them. CDR1 is SGHTA and CDR2 is FQGTGA in the germline V gene.

This clone appeared a few times. The genes are TRBV2 and TRBJ1-6, with 8 bases aligning to TRBD1. Per the germline V gene, CDR1 is SNHLY and CDR2 is FYNNEI. Trimming at V came to 4 bases and at J to 7 bases, leaving 6 bases not matched to a gene. The CDR3 totals 15 residues. CDR3 amino acids: CASSAMRQGNSPLHF. The CDR3 DNA follows: TGTGCCAGCAGTGCAATGCGACAGGGGAATTCACCCCTCCACTTT.

This rearrangement joins TRBV11-2 to TRBJ2-1; D might be TRBD2 (6 bases). Trimming pared 5 bases from V and 7 bases from J, leaving 15 bases between. The CDR3 totals 14 residues. Germline V gives CDR1 SGHAT, CDR2 FQNNGV. The DNA of the CDR3 is TGTGCCAGCAGCCCCTCCGGCGGGGTGAATGAGCAGTTCTTC. Protein product: CASSPSGGVNEQFF.